This T cell receptor beta chain is drawn from a study of spatial heterogeneity in lung cancer. About the study: A consistent excess of beta-chain over alpha-chain sequences was detected.

As for time point: sample taken at primary tumor resection. Sequencing covered unsorted whole RNA taken from tumor, nontumor lung or frozen PBMC. Regarding the study as a whole: Relative to follow-up, resection was when ubiquitous expanded tumor TCRs appeared more in blood.

In the case of this clonotype: Its specificity is not known.

The germline CDR1 and CDR2 sequences are SGHDT and YYEEEE. The CDR3 is 14 amino acids. V dropped 1 base and J dropped 1 base, with 8 bases sitting between them. Every TCR cDNA molecule bore a unique molecular identifier. MiXCR, run by TCRdb on the 5' RACE reads, gives a single entry per CDR3 protein. The sample includes more than 45,000 distinct CDR3 sequences, under 6% of them seen just once. Source: PBMCs, taken at surgery. The receptor comes from a male donor with early-stage non-small cell lung cancer. The chain has TRBV5-6 and TRBJ1-1; D is perhaps TRBD1 (6 bases). The CDR3 loop reads CASSLTGKNTEAFF. In nucleotides, the CDR3 is TGTGCCAGCAGCTTGACAGGGAAGAACACTGAAGCTTTCTTT.